These T cell receptor beta chains were read from a single sample in a study of shared clonotypes between healthy human individuals. Profiled with immunoSEQ multiplex PCR; TCRdb holds only in-frame clones, not every one. The sample shows roughly 1,800,000 clones, approximately 95% of them seen only once. The sequencing input was naive CD8+ T cells sorted from blood. The origin of the receptors is a man younger than 35 in good health. Each CDR3 is given with its conserved first and last residue. D genes are given only for firm matches. A clone size is listed for some rows: how often the clone was seen (once, few, many), or a class if it is expanded.

abundance,v_gene,d_gene,j_gene,CDR3nt,CDR3aa
-,TRBV29-1,TRBD2,TRBJ2-2,TGCAGCGCTAGCGGGAGTTTTTCTGGGGAGCTGTTTTTT,CSASGSFSGELFF
-,TRBV19,-,TRBJ2-7,TGTGCCAGTAGTACAACCCAATCCTACGAGCAGTACTTC,CASSTTQSYEQYF
-,TRBV19,TRBD2,TRBJ2-3,TGTGCCAGTAGTATGTGGGGGACTAGCGGGAGTTCAGAAGATACGCAGTATTTT,CASSMWGTSGSSEDTQYF
-,TRBV21-1,-,TRBJ2-3,TGTGCCAGCACCAAGGGACTAGCGGGCACAGATACGCAGTATTTT,CASTKGLAGTDTQYF
once,TRBV10-3,TRBD2,TRBJ2-5,TGTGCCATCAGTGAGTCGGCGGGAGCGGGGGACGTGGAGACCCAGTACTTC,CAISESAGAGDVETQYF
-,TRBV5-6,-,TRBJ1-1,TGTGCCAGCAGCTTGAGCGGGGAAATTGGAGCTTTCTTT,CASSLSGEIGAFF
once,TRBV27,-,TRBJ2-2,TGTGCCAGCAGTTTTCTACAGGATAACACCGGGGAGCTGTTTTTT,CASSFLQDNTGELFF
-,TRBV9,-,TRBJ2-7,TGTGCCAGCAGCGCAGGCGGAGACAGGACCTACGAGCAGTACTTC,CASSAGGDRTYEQYF
-,TRBV11-2,-,TRBJ2-1,TGTGCCAGCAGCTCCTTAGACTTGGATGAGCAGTTCTTC,CASSSLDLDEQFF
once,TRBV4-1,-,TRBJ2-1,TGCGCCAGCAGCCCCCCCGGCCTCAATGAGCAGTTCTTC,CASSPPGLNEQFF
-,TRBV9,-,TRBJ1-1,TGTGCCAGCAGCGTAGGGACAGTGAACACTGAAGCTTTCTTT,CASSVGTVNTEAFF
-,TRBV9,-,TRBJ1-4,TGTGCCAGCAGCGTAGAGGGAGCAACTAATGAAAAACTGTTTTTT,CASSVEGATNEKLFF
-,TRBV2,-,TRBJ1-2,TGTGCCAGCAGTGACAACTTTATGACCGGGCATGGCTACACCTTC,CASSDNFMTGHGYTF
once,TRBV9,-,TRBJ2-2,TGTGCCAGCAGCGTAGCTACGGTTAGACTAGCGAACACCGGGGAGCTGTTTTTT,CASSVATVRLANTGELFF
-,TRBV27,-,TRBJ2-1,TGTGCCAGCAGTTACGATGCCCACAATGAGCAGTTCTTC,CASSYDAHNEQFF
-,TRBV6-5,-,TRBJ2-7,TGTGCCAGCAGTTACTCGGCATTTCCCTACGAGCAGTACTTC,CASSYSAFPYEQYF
-,TRBV25-1,-,TRBJ1-5,TGTGCCAGCAGTGAGCGGGGCAATCAGCCCCAGCATTTT,CASSERGNQPQHF
-,TRBV10-1,TRBD1,TRBJ2-7,TGCGCCAGCAGTGAGTCCCATGGGACAGATCGGGAGCAGTACTTC,CASSESHGTDREQYF
-,TRBV19,-,TRBJ1-2,TGTGCCAGTAACACCGGGCCTAACTATGGCTACACCTTC,CASNTGPNYGYTF
once,TRBV27,TRBD2,TRBJ2-1,TGTGCCAGCAGTCCCATCGAGAGCGGGAGCTACAATGAGCAGTTCTTC,CASSPIESGSYNEQFF
-,TRBV19,TRBD1,TRBJ1-5,TGTGCCAGTAGTACCCCCTCGGACAGGGCTAATCAGCCCCAGCATTTT,CASSTPSDRANQPQHF
-,TRBV13,TRBD1,TRBJ2-7,TGTGCCAGCAGCCACCGGGGACAGGGCGGGAACGAGCAGTACTTC,CASSHRGQGGNEQYF
-,TRBV6-1,-,TRBJ2-7,TGTGCCAGCAGTACGGACATCCTTAGCTACGAGCAGTACTTC,CASSTDILSYEQYF
-,TRBV7-2,-,TRBJ2-1,TGTGCCAGCAGCCAGTCAGGGGATTCGGGTAATGAGCAGTTCTTC,CASSQSGDSGNEQFF
-,TRBV27,-,TRBJ2-1,TGTGCCAGCTTCGCCATACCGGGGACCACGAACAATGAGCAGTTCTTC,CASFAIPGTTNNEQFF
once,TRBV2,TRBD1,TRBJ1-2,TGTGCCAGCAGGGGGACAGGGCTCCAATACACTTATGGCTACACCTTC,CASRGTGLQYTYGYTF
-,TRBV4-1,TRBD1,TRBJ1-1,TGCGCCAGCAGCCAAGATGGGACAGGGTGGAACACTGAAGCTTTCTTT,CASSQDGTGWNTEAFF
-,TRBV27,-,TRBJ2-7,TGTGCCAGCAGCCGACGGGGCGACGAGCAGTACTTC,CASSRRGDEQYF
-,TRBV6-5,-,TRBJ2-5,TGTGCCAGCAGTGACCCCACGGGCCAGGAGACCCAGTACTTC,CASSDPTGQETQYF
-,TRBV4-3,-,TRBJ2-5,TGCGCCAGCAGCCCAGACTACCAAGAGACCCAGTACTTC,CASSPDYQETQYF
-,TRBV7-8,-,TRBJ1-1,TGTGCCAGCAACCCAGGGGTCCCGGTAACTGAAGCTTTCTTT,CASNPGVPVTEAFF
-,TRBV5-4,TRBD2,TRBJ2-1,TGTGCCAGCAGCCCTTTAGGACTAGCGGGGGACAATGAGCAGTTCTTC,CASSPLGLAGDNEQFF
-,TRBV7-9,-,TRBJ1-1,TGTGCCAGCAGCTCCGTCCGAACTACGTACACTGAAGCTTTCTTT,CASSSVRTTYTEAFF
-,TRBV11-2,-,TRBJ1-2,TGTGCCAGCAGCCTCCTCCGTTTACAGGGCGTCCCTGGCTACACCTTC,CASSLLRLQGVPGYTF
-,TRBV7-3,TRBD1,TRBJ2-2,TGTGCCAGCAGTCCAACAGGGGGCAGAACCGGGGAGCTGTTTTTT,CASSPTGGRTGELFF
-,TRBV9,TRBD2,TRBJ2-1,TGTGCCAGCAGCCTTGGGACTAGCGGGGGAAATGAGCAGTTCTTC,CASSLGTSGGNEQFF
-,TRBV15,-,TRBJ2-5,TGTGCCACCAGCAGGGATACCACAGGGAAAGAGACCCAGTACTTC,CATSRDTTGKETQYF
-,TRBV5-1,-,TRBJ2-1,TGCGCCAGCAGCTTGGTAGGGGGGCCATACAATGAGCAGTTCTTC,CASSLVGGPYNEQFF
-,TRBV4-1,-,TRBJ2-7,TGCGCCAGCAGCCAAGATGGGGCAGGGGTCTACGAGCAGTACTTC,CASSQDGAGVYEQYF
-,TRBV2,TRBD1,TRBJ2-7,TGTGCCAGCAGTTGGGACAGCTCCTACGAGCAGTACTTC,CASSWDSSYEQYF
-,TRBV7-9,-,TRBJ1-4,TGTGCCAGCAGCTTAGTTGTCAATAGTAATGAAAAACTGTTTTTT,CASSLVVNSNEKLFF
-,TRBV4-2,TRBD1,TRBJ2-7,TGTGCCAGCAGCCAACATCGACAGGGGACCTACGAGCAGTACTTC,CASSQHRQGTYEQYF
-,TRBV4-1,-,TRBJ2-3,TGCGCCAGCAGCCAAGGGGTGGCCTCCACAGATACGCAGTATTTT,CASSQGVASTDTQYF
-,TRBV7-9,-,TRBJ2-7,TGTGCCAGCAGCCCCCGGTTGGGCCCTTCCTACGAGCAGTACTTC,CASSPRLGPSYEQYF
-,TRBV10-2,-,TRBJ1-2,TGCGCCAGCAGTGACCCGGGGATGGGTGGCTACACCTTC,CASSDPGMGGYTF
-,TRBV5-6,-,TRBJ1-5,TGTGCCAGCAGTCACGGACATCAGCCCCAGCATTTT,CASSHGHQPQHF
-,TRBV27,-,TRBJ2-7,TGTGCCAGCAGTTTACAAGGGGGACTGCCCGGGGCATTC,CASSLQGGLPGAF
-,TRBV15,-,TRBJ1-3,TGTGCCACCAGCCCTACGAAGGCCTCTGGAAACACCATATATTTT,CATSPTKASGNTIYF
-,TRBV5-6,-,TRBJ2-3,TGTGCCAGCAGTTCCTTCGAACAGAGGAGCGGCACAGATACGCAGTATTTT,CASSSFEQRSGTDTQYF
-,TRBV5-1,TRBD1,TRBJ2-5,TGCGCCAGCAGCAGTGGGACAGCAAGGGAGACCCAGTACTTC,CASSSGTARETQYF
-,TRBV7-9,-,TRBJ1-4,TGTGCCAGCAGCTTAGAGAATGGAGGCCCCCAGGAAAAACTGTTTTTT,CASSLENGGPQEKLFF
-,TRBV7-9,TRBD1,TRBJ2-1,TGTGCCAGCAGCTCGCCGGGACAGGCCGACAATGAGCAGTTCTTC,CASSSPGQADNEQFF
-,TRBV4-1,-,TRBJ1-3,TGCGCCAGCAGCCAAGGGGGAGCCGGAGCCAGAATTGGAAACACCATATATTTT,CASSQGGAGARIGNTIYF